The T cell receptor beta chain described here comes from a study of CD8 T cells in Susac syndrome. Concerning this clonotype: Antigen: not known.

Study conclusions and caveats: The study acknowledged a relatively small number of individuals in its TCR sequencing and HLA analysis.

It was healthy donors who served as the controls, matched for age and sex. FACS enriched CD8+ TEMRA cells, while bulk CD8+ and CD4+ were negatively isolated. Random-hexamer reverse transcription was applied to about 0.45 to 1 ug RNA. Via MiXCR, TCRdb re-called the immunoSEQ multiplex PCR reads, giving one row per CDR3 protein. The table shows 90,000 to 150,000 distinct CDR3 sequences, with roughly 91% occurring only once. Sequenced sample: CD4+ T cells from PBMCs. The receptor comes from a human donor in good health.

The CDR3 DNA is TGCAGTGCTACCCCTAATCGGGGGGGCACAGATACGCAGTATTTT. Translation: CSATPNRGGTDTQYF. The rearrangement joins TRBV20-1 to TRBJ2-3; 7 nucleotides match TRBD2. Germline V CDR1 and CDR2: DFQATT, SNEGSKA (reference sequence). V shed 4 bases, J shed 1 base, and the junction held 8 bases outside the gene matches. The CDR3 has 15 residues.